A selection of T cell receptor beta chains follows, all from one sample in a study of response to subunit inactivated influenza vaccine. One entry per CDR3 protein results from TCRdb running MiXCR on the RT-PCR reads. The profile shows 650,000 or so distinct CDR3 sequences, 11% to 15% of them singletons. The sample in question was PBMCs from blood, obtained about 14 days before vaccination. The receptors were gathered from a man in his forties or fifties who received an inactivated influenza vaccine. The CDR3 runs from the conserved cysteine through the conserved F or W. D genes are given only for firm matches. Size is omitted from some rows. Given values are once, few, many or a class for expanded clones.

>-|TRBJ2-2|few|TRBV6-5
TGTGCCAGCAGTTACGTCAAGGGGGGGCCGTCAACCGGGGAGCTGTTTTTT
CASSYVKGGPSTGELFF
>-|TRBJ1-2|few|TRBV7-2
TGTGCCAGCACCCGACGAAGCTTTAACTATGGCTACACCTTC
CASTRRSFNYGYTF
>TRBD1|TRBJ1-4|few|TRBV27
TGTGCCACCCGACAGGGGTTGAATGAAAAACTGTTTTTT
CATRQGLNEKLFF
>-|TRBJ2-3|few|TRBV12-3/TRBV12-4
TGTGCCAGCAGTTTGGGCCTGCTCTCTTACAGGAACCACCTCACAGATACGCAGTATTTT
CASSLGLLSYRNHLTDTQYF
>TRBD2|TRBJ2-1|many|TRBV4-2
TGTGCCAGCAGCCAAGATCGTCCTAGCGGGGGTGGGAATGAGCAGTTCTTC
CASSQDRPSGGGNEQFF
>-|TRBJ2-1|many|TRBV12-3/TRBV12-4
TGTGCCAGCAGTTTTGAGGGAGGGGGGTCCTACAATGAGCAGTTCTTC
CASSFEGGGSYNEQFF
>TRBD1|TRBJ1-4|few|TRBV6-1
TGTGCCAGCAGTGAAGGGACAGGGAATGAAAAACTGTTTTTT
CASSEGTGNEKLFF
>-|TRBJ2-3|-|TRBV12-3/TRBV12-4
TGTGCCAGCAGCCCGGGGGACCCACCCGATACGCAGTATTTT
CASSPGDPPDTQYF
>-|TRBJ2-7|-|TRBV28
TGTGCCAGCAGGACCGCCGGGGTTGGCTACGAGCAGTACTTC
CASRTAGVGYEQYF
>TRBD1|TRBJ1-5|few|TRBV5-1
TGCGCCAGCAGCTTGGCAACAGGGGTACAGCCCCAGCATTTT
CASSLATGVQPQHF
>-|TRBJ2-1|-|TRBV27
TGTGCCAGCAGTTTAAATGTCCGGGGCGAGCAGTTCTTC
CASSLNVRGEQFF
>TRBD1|TRBJ1-2|-|TRBV6-4
TGTGCCAGCAGTGACTCTCCCGGACAGGACTCCTACTATGGCTACACCTTC
CASSDSPGQDSYYGYTF
>-|TRBJ2-5|-|TRBV6-4
TGTGCCAGCAGTGACTCGATTAAAAAGGGGCGGAGGGAGACCCAGTACTTC
CASSDSIKKGRRETQYF
>-|TRBJ1-2|few|TRBV19
TGTGCCAGTACCCCGGACGGCTTCTATGGCTACACCTTC
CASTPDGFYGYTF
>TRBD1|TRBJ1-1|-|TRBV5-1
TGCGCCAGCAGCTACGGACAGGGAGTCGGTGAAGCTTTCTTT
CASSYGQGVGEAFF
>TRBD2|TRBJ2-7|-|TRBV28
TGTGCCAGCAGTCCGGGACTAGCCAACAGCTACGAGCAGTACTTC
CASSPGLANSYEQYF
>-|TRBJ2-7|few|TRBV7-2
TGTGCCAGCAGCGTCCCGGGGACGAGCTCCTACGAGCAGTACTTC
CASSVPGTSSYEQYF
>-|TRBJ1-5|few|TRBV20-1
TGCAGTGCCCCGTACGGGCAGCCCCAGCATTTT
CSAPYGQPQHF
>-|TRBJ2-1|-|TRBV29-1
TGCAGCGTTGAATTTCTTGTGGGAGGCACCTACAATGAGCAGTTCTTC
CSVEFLVGGTYNEQFF
>TRBD2|TRBJ2-1|-|TRBV7-2
TGTGCCAGCAGCCCAGCGGGGGGCGGAAGTGAGCAGTTCTTC
CASSPAGGGSEQFF
>TRBD1|TRBJ1-1|-|TRBV12-3/TRBV12-4
TGTGCCAGCAGTATACAGGGGCGGGAAGCTTTCTTT
CASSIQGREAFF
>-|TRBJ2-6|few|TRBV12-3/TRBV12-4
TGTGCCAGCAGGACCTCTGGGGCCAACGTCCTGACTTTC
CASRTSGANVLTF
>TRBD2|TRBJ2-3|many|TRBV24-1
TGTGCCACCAGTGATTCCGCTAGCGGGAGGACAGATACGCAGTATTTT
CATSDSASGRTDTQYF
>TRBD2|TRBJ2-7|-|TRBV20-1
TGCAGTGCTAGTCCTCGGACTAGCTATTACGAGCAGTACTTC
CSASPRTSYYEQYF
>TRBD1|TRBJ2-7|many|TRBV15
TGTGCCACCAGCAGCGGACAGGGTTACTACGAGCAGTACTTC
CATSSGQGYYEQYF
>TRBD1|TRBJ2-2|many|TRBV5-1
TGCGCCAGCAGCTTGGTCGTGTCAGGGGGGAACACCGGGGAGCTGTTTTTT
CASSLVVSGGNTGELFF
>-|TRBJ2-1|few|TRBV7-2
TGTGCCAGCAGCTTAGTTCAGGGGACCTACAATGAGCAGTTCTTC
CASSLVQGTYNEQFF
>-|TRBJ2-1|few|TRBV18
TGTGCTAGATCACCCCGGGACGGACTTAATGAGCAGTTCTTC
CARSPRDGLNEQFF
>TRBD1|TRBJ2-3|few|TRBV12-3/TRBV12-4
TGTGCCAGCAGTTTATATCGGACAGGGGTGTCGGATACGCAGTATTTT
CASSLYRTGVSDTQYF
>TRBD1|TRBJ2-5|few|TRBV5-1
TGCGCCAGCAGCGGGTCCTTGACAGGGTTGACAGAGACCCAGTACTTC
CASSGSLTGLTETQYF
>-|TRBJ1-2|many|TRBV20-1
TGCAGTGCTAGTCCAGCGGCCACTGGCTACACCTTC
CSASPAATGYTF
>TRBD1|TRBJ2-3|few|TRBV5-1
TGCGCCAGCAGGCCCGGGACAGCGAGTACAGATACGCAGTATTTT
CASRPGTASTDTQYF
>-|TRBJ1-1|few|TRBV27
TGTGCCAGCAGTTTATGGTTGAACACTGAAGCTTTCTTT
CASSLWLNTEAFF
>-|TRBJ1-5|-|TRBV12-3/TRBV12-4
TGTGCCAGCAGAACCGGGACGGTGAATCAGCCCCAGCATTTT
CASRTGTVNQPQHF
>TRBD2|TRBJ2-1|-|TRBV4-2
TGTGCCAGCAGCCAAGATTTCTCGCTAGCGGGAGCCTATGAGCAGTTCTTC
CASSQDFSLAGAYEQFF
>TRBD1|TRBJ2-1|many|TRBV28
TGTGCCAGCAGCATAGACAGGGGAATCAGGAATGAGCAGTTCTTC
CASSIDRGIRNEQFF
>-|TRBJ1-2|few|TRBV25-1
TGTGCCAGCAGTGAATACAGGGCTAACTATGGCTACACCTTC
CASSEYRANYGYTF
>TRBD2|TRBJ2-3|-|TRBV5-1
TGCGCCAGCAGCTTGGCCTCAGCGGGGGCCACAGATACGCAGTATTTT
CASSLASAGATDTQYF
>-|TRBJ1-5|few|TRBV5-5
TGTGCCAGCAGCTTGGCGGGACGCGGGCATCAGCCCCAGCATTTT
CASSLAGRGHQPQHF
>TRBD2|TRBJ2-1|-|TRBV5-1
TGCGCCAGCAGCGCGGGAGGGTTGGGCAATGAGCAGTTCTTC
CASSAGGLGNEQFF
>-|TRBJ2-5|-|TRBV20-1
TGCAGTGCTAGAGACTCCTTATCGGGGGTTTGGGAGACCCAGTACTTC
CSARDSLSGVWETQYF
>-|TRBJ2-7|few|TRBV15
TGTGCCACCAGCAGAGCAGGGGAGGCCTACGAGCAGTACTTC
CATSRAGEAYEQYF
>-|TRBJ2-3|-|TRBV20-1
TGCAGTGCTAAAGAGCGGGATACGCAGTATTTT
CSAKERDTQYF
>TRBD2|TRBJ2-2|many|TRBV24-1
TGTGCCACCAGTGATTGGCGGGAGGCCGTCGGGGAGCTGTTTTTT
CATSDWREAVGELFF
>-|TRBJ1-6|few|TRBV12-3/TRBV12-4
TGTGCCAGCAGTTTGGAGCGGTATAATTCACCCCTCCACTTT
CASSLERYNSPLHF
>-|TRBJ2-5|-|TRBV15
TGTGCCACTTCCTGGGGGCAGGGGAACCAAGAGACCCAGTACTTC
CATSWGQGNQETQYF
>TRBD1|TRBJ2-7|few|TRBV18
TGTGCCAGCTCACCGAGAGACAGGGTACTACACGAGCAGTACTTC
CASSPRDRVLHEQYF
>-|TRBJ2-1|-|TRBV20-1
TGCAGTGCTACTGACCGGGGAGAAGAGCAGTTCTTC
CSATDRGEEQFF
>-|TRBJ2-1|many|TRBV7-2
TGTGCCAGCAGCTTAGTGCTCGGGCAGGGTCCAAACAATGAGCAGTTCTTC
CASSLVLGQGPNNEQFF
>TRBD2|TRBJ2-7|-|TRBV6-1
TGTGCCAGCAGTGAGGGACTAGTTTACGAGCAGTACTTC
CASSEGLVYEQYF
>-|TRBJ2-2|-|TRBV7-3
TGTGCCAGCAGCAAAGGCGGTGTCCCGAACACCGGGGAGCTGTTTTTT
CASSKGGVPNTGELFF
>TRBD2|TRBJ2-7|few|TRBV7-8
TGTGCCAGCAGCTTAGGCCTAGCGGCCTTCTACGAGCAGTACTTC
CASSLGLAAFYEQYF
>-|TRBJ2-3|few|TRBV7-2
TGTGCCAGCAGCTTAGGACCTGGGGGCGGGGCAGATACGCAGTATTTT
CASSLGPGGGADTQYF
>-|TRBJ1-1|many|TRBV6-2/TRBV6-3
TGTGCCAGCAGGATAACAGAAACTGAAGCTTTCTTT
CASRITETEAFF
>TRBD2|TRBJ2-1|many|TRBV5-1
TGCGCCAGCAGCTTGGGCCCACTAGCGGAAGTTTCCTACAATGAGCAGTTCTTC
CASSLGPLAEVSYNEQFF